One and the same sample provided the 28 T cell receptor beta chains below, sequenced in a study of T cell repertoires in cytomegalovirus infection. Their antigens remain unidentified. TCRdb processed the reads anew with MiXCR; each CDR3 protein has one entry. The table lists approximately 1,000,000 distinct CDR3 sequences, 25% to 40% of them singletons. The sequencing used cultured CD8+ T cells from PBMCs, collected from culture after CMV antigen stimulation. These receptors were taken from a human donor in good health (CMV status not recorded). Some clones in this sample may be carry-over from other donors' samples.

V usage is TRBV7-3 and J usage is TRBJ2-3; weak D call: TRBD1 (5 bases). The CDR3 extends over 16 amino acids. Trimming removed 7 bases at V and 0 bases at J, with 17 bases between. CDR1 is SGHTA, CDR2 FQGTGA, per germline. This CDR3 reads CASTSLGDRSTDTQYF. As DNA, the CDR3 is TGTGCCAGCACCTCCTTAGGAGACAGAAGCACAGATACGCAGTATTTT. Drawing the rest from reference TRBV7-3 and TRBJ2-3, the complete variable domain is GAGVSQTPSNKVTEKGKYVELRCDPISGHTALYWYRQSLGQGPEFLIYFQGTGAADDSGLPNDRFFAVRPEGSVSTLKIQRTERGDSAVYLCASTSLGDRSTDTQYFGPGTRLTVL.

The V and J genes are TRBV6-2 or TRBV6-3 and TRBJ2-2; 9 positions agree with TRBD1. V was pared by 2 bases and J by 3 bases, with 13 bases of the junction left unmatched. The germline gives CDR1 MNHEY, CDR2 SVGEGT. The CDR3 runs 19 residues. CDR3 sequence: CASSYTSKDRGPDTGELFF. The DNA of the CDR3 is TGTGCCAGCAGTTACACTTCGAAGGACAGGGGTCCGGACACCGGGGAGCTGTTTTTT.

The chain is built from TRBV9 and TRBJ2-1; TRBD2 aligns across 10 bases. This CDR3 contains 16 residues. Germline-derived CDR1 and CDR2 are SGDLS and YYNGEE. The V segment lost 4 bases and the J segment 2 bases; nucleotides outside the gene matches: 6. The CDR3: CASSPSGGGAYNEQFF. The CDR3 DNA reads TGTGCCAGCAGCCCCAGCGGGGGGGGGGCCTACAATGAGCAGTTCTTC.

This clonotype was seen a few times. The V gene is TRBV7-9, the J gene TRBJ2-1; no clear D. This CDR3 is built from 15 residues. V lost 3 bases and J lost 0, with 9 bases in between. From germline, CDR1 is SEHNR and CDR2 FQNEAQ (reference sequence). CDR3 coding DNA: TGTGCCAGCAGCTTCCCCGCGAGCTCCTACAATGAGCAGTTCTTC. This gives the protein CASSFPASSYNEQFF.

The V call is TRBV6-1, the J call TRBJ1-4; no firm D call. Trimming pared 4 bases from V and 1 base from J, leaving 13 bases between. CDR1 is MNHNS, CDR2 SASEGT, per germline. The CDR3 loop spans 16 amino acids. The CDR3 spells CASSALYMETNEKLFF. The DNA for the CDR3 is TGTGCCAGCAGTGCCTTATACATGGAAACTAATGAAAAACTGTTTTTT.

This clonotype appeared a few times. The J gene is TRBJ2-1, the V gene TRBV7-6, with D possibly matching TRBD2 (5 bases). CDR1 and CDR2 from the germline V gene are SGHVS and FNYEAQ. Trimming stripped 5 bases from V and 0 bases from J, with 14 bases between. The CDR3 runs to 16 residues. The CDR3 DNA reads TGTGCCAGCAGCAAACTAGTGCTGAGCTCCTACAATGAGCAGTTCTTC. This gives the protein CASSKLVLSSYNEQFF.

This clonotype was counted at least ten times. This chain connects TRBV7-8 to TRBJ1-3; TRBD1 aligns across 7 bases. This CDR3 is built from 14 residues. V lost 8 bases to trimming and J lost 8 bases; unmatched junction nucleotides: 12. Looked up from germline, CDR1 is SGHVS and CDR2 is FQNEAQ. CDR3 in amino acids: CASWGQSLRDTIYF. CDR3 nucleotides: TGTGCCAGCTGGGGACAGTCCCTGAGGGACACCATATATTTT.

This clonotype has just a few counts. The chain links TRBV2 to TRBJ2-2; 7 bases align to TRBD1. Trimming cost V 7 bases and J 3 bases; bases outside gene matches: 8. The CDR3 runs 15 residues. Germline CDR1 and CDR2: SNHLY and FYNNEI. The CDR3 loop is CASIPGTVYTGELFF. The CDR3 nucleotides are TGTGCCAGCATCCCCGGGACAGTTTACACCGGGGAGCTGTTTTTT.

V gene TRBV27 combines with J gene TRBJ2-6; D may be TRBD2 (5 bases). Trimming cost V 5 bases and J 2 bases, with 13 bases left between them. CDR3 length: 16 residues. The germline gives CDR1 MNHEY, CDR2 SMNVEV (reference sequence). The CDR3 spells CASSQFIGTGANVLTF. The CDR3 nucleotides are TGTGCCAGCAGTCAATTTATCGGGACTGGGGCCAACGTCCTGACTTTC.

The chain couples TRBV2 to TRBJ1-2, with TRBD1 matching 8 bases. The J segment lost 7 bases and the V segment lost 8 bases, leaving 6 bases of the junction unmatched. The CDR3 has 12 residues. Germline V gives CDR1 SNHLY, CDR2 FYNNEI. In DNA, the CDR3 is TGTGCCAGCCCGGACAGGGCGGTTGGCTACACCTTC. It yields the protein CASPDRAVGYTF.

This clonotype was detected a few times. The CDR3 coding sequence is TGTGCCAGCAGTCTGCCGGGACAGGCGGCGCGGATTCAGTACTTC. This translates into CASSLPGQAARIQYF. V is TRBV28 and J is TRBJ2-4; 8 bases are shared with TRBD1. This CDR3 comprises 15 residues. Trimming at V came to 5 bases and at J to 10 bases, leaving 13 bases not matched to a gene. CDR1 and CDR2 from the germline V gene are MDHEN and SYDVKM.

V usage is TRBV20-1 and J usage is TRBJ2-7, with D perhaps being TRBD1 or TRBD2 (5 bases each). Germline V gives CDR1 DFQATT, CDR2 SNEGSKA (reference sequence). Between the trimmed V and J ends, which lost 0 bases and 3 bases, there was a span of 12 bases. The CDR3 is 14 amino acids. The CDR3 protein is CSARDRETVYEQYF. The CDR3 nucleotides read TGCAGTGCTAGAGATAGGGAGACAGTCTACGAGCAGTACTTC.

This sequence joins TRBV19 and TRBJ1-4, with a weak D call TRBD1 (5 bases). Trimming pared 6 bases from V and 5 bases from J, leaving 13 bases between. The CDR3 is 14 amino acids. Germline CDR1 LNHDA, CDR2 SQIVND (reference sequence). As DNA, the CDR3 is TGTGCCAGTAGATGGGGGGTCCGGAATGAAAAACTGTTTTTT. It codes for CASRWGVRNEKLFF. The entire variable domain, with the rest obtained from reference TRBV19 and TRBJ1-4, is as follows: DGGITQSPKYLFRKEGQNVTLSCEQNLNHDAMYWYRQDPGQGLRLIYYSQIVNDFQKGDIAEGYSVSREKKESFPLTVTSAQKNPTAFYLCASRWGVRNEKLFFGSGTQLSVL.

This clonotype was counted between two and nine times. This chain joins TRBV7-9 and TRBJ1-2, with 9 bases that match TRBD1. The CDR3 contains 16 residues. Trimming cost V 2 bases and J 1 base; bases outside gene matches: 5. Germline values: CDR1 SEHNR, CDR2 FQNEAQ (reference sequence). The CDR3 protein is CASSLSGTGSNYGYTF. For the CDR3, the DNA is TGTGCCAGCAGCTTATCCGGGACAGGGAGTAACTATGGCTACACCTTC.

The CDR3 DNA sequence: TGCGCCAGCAGCCAAGATCGAAGTGGGGAGCTGTTTTTT. Translated: CASSQDRSGELFF. V is TRBV4-3 and J is TRBJ2-2; D unclear. The CDR3 is made up of 13 amino acids. The V end was cut by 0 bases, the J end by 8 bases, with 7 bases between. Germline lookup yields CDR1 LGHNA and CDR2 YSLEER.

V is TRBV7-8 and J is TRBJ2-5, with 9 bases aligning to TRBD2. V dropped 7 bases and J dropped 5; count of bases not matched to a gene: 11. Germline V gene data show CDR1 as SGHVS and CDR2 as FQNEAQ. This CDR3 is 15 amino acids long. CDR3 sequence (DNA): TGTGCCAGCACCTGGGGGCGGGGGGGCGTCGAGACCCAGTACTTC. Amino acids: CASTWGRGGVETQYF.

The rearrangement joins TRBV6-2 or TRBV6-3 to TRBJ2-7, with 10 bases fitting TRBD2. V dropped 6 bases and J dropped 5; count of bases not matched to a gene: 1. The CDR3 extends over 12 amino acids. The V gene's germline CDR1 is MNHEY and CDR2 SVGEGT. DNA of the CDR3: TGTGCCAGCAGCGGGACTAGCGACGAGCAGTACGTC. Protein sequence: CASSGTSDEQYV.

This clonotype was seen ten or more times. This rearrangement joins TRBV7-6 to TRBJ1-3, with TRBD1 matching 7 bases. Germline V gene data show CDR1 as SGHVS and CDR2 as FNYEAQ. Losses at the gene ends were 5 bases for V and 2 bases for J; bases not matched to a gene: 6. This CDR3 is built from 15 residues. For the CDR3, the DNA is TGTGCCAGCAGCCGACCCGGGACAGCTGGAAACACCATATATTTT. Translating it yields CASSRPGTAGNTIYF.

The CDR3 sequence: CASSDGTANTGELFF. The CDR3 DNA sequence: TGTGCCAGCAGTGATGGGACGGCGAACACCGGGGAGCTGTTTTTT. This chain connects TRBV27 to TRBJ2-2, with D tentatively TRBD1 or TRBD2 (5 bases each). V was pared by 5 bases and J by 0 bases, with 10 bases between. Germline V CDR1 and CDR2: MNHEY, SMNVEV (reference sequence). CDR3 length equals 15 residues.

The chain is built from TRBV12-3 or TRBV12-4 and TRBJ2-1; D is perhaps TRBD2 (6 bases). V was trimmed by 4 bases and J by 6 bases, leaving 10 bases between them. This CDR3 region has 13 residues. The CDR3 protein is CASSSWDSNEQFF. The CDR3 DNA reads as TGTGCCAGCAGTTCCTGGGACTCCAATGAGCAGTTCTTC.

The genes are TRBV6-1 and TRBJ2-2; 8 positions agree with TRBD2. The germline V gene has CDR1 MNHNS and CDR2 SASEGT. J gave up 5 bases and V 3 bases, and 2 bases lay outside the gene matches. This CDR3 region has 14 residues. In DNA form, the CDR3 reads TGTGCCAGCAGTGAGGGACTAGGAACCGGGGAGCTGTTTTTT. It is translated as CASSEGLGTGELFF.

The gene calls are TRBV19 and TRBJ1-1, with D maybe TRBD1 (6 bases). The germline V gene has CDR1 LNHDA and CDR2 SQIVND (reference sequence). The length of the CDR3 is 14 residues. The germline V and J ends were trimmed by 3 bases and 6 bases, with 14 bases remaining between them. The CDR3 sequence is CASSMGGLVSEAFF. DNA of the CDR3: TGTGCCAGTAGTATGGGGGGGCTAGTCTCTGAAGCTTTCTTT.

Worth noting for this clonotype: A much larger clonotype is one base distant, so this may be a read error. This chain uses TRBV7-2 with TRBJ2-3; D is possibly TRBD1 or TRBD2 (5 bases each). Germline loops: CDR1 SGHTA, CDR2 FQGNSA. Trimming took 3 bases from V and 6 from J, leaving 16 bases between them. CDR3 length: 15 amino acids. The chain's CDR3 is CASSLSGPSLDTQYF. CDR3 coding DNA: TGTGCCAGCAGCTTGTCGGGACCGAGCCTCGATACGCAGTATTTT. The entire variable domain, with the rest obtained from reference TRBV7-2 and TRBJ2-3, is as follows: GAGVSQSPSNKVTEKGKDVELRCDPISGHTALYWYRQSLGQGLEFLIYFQGNSAPDKSGLPSDRFSAERTGGSVSTLTIQRTQQEDSAVYLCASSLSGPSLDTQYFGPGTRLTVL.

This clonotype came up many times. The V gene is TRBV7-9, the J gene TRBJ2-1; a possible D gene is TRBD1 (6 bases). The CDR3 covers 14 residues. Trimming took 5 bases from V and 6 from J, leaving 14 bases between them. Germline CDR1 reads SEHNR; CDR2 reads FQNEAQ (reference sequence). The CDR3 sequence is CASSLPEGVNEQFF. The CDR3 DNA reads TGTGCCAGCAGCCTACCTGAGGGGGTCAATGAGCAGTTCTTC.

This clonotype was seen a few times. In DNA form, the CDR3 reads TGTGCCAGCAGCCTAGGCCCGGTAGGGACAGATACGCAGTATTTT. It codes for CASSLGPVGTDTQYF. This chain links TRBV7-6 with TRBJ2-3; D is undetermined. Trimming removed 5 bases at V and 3 bases at J, with 15 bases between. CDR1 and CDR2 (germline): SGHVS, FNYEAQ. This CDR3 comprises 15 residues. The full variable domain, its missing parts supplied by reference TRBV7-6 and TRBJ2-3, is GAGVSQSPRYKVTKRGQDVALRCDPISGHVSLYWYRQALGQGPEFLTYFNYEAQQDKSGLPNDRFSAERPEGSISTLTIQRTEQRDSAMYRCASSLGPVGTDTQYFGPGTRLTVL.

The chain recombines TRBV27 with TRBJ2-3; D may be TRBD1 or TRBD2 (6 bases each). The germline V gene has CDR1 MNHEY and CDR2 SMNVEV (reference sequence). V lost 5 bases to trimming and J lost 4 bases, with 13 bases between them. The CDR3 is made up of 14 amino acids. CDR3 DNA sequence: TGTGCCAGCAGTGACACGGGGGCCGCAGATACGCAGTATTTT. The encoded protein is CASSDTGAADTQYF.

This chain joins TRBV7-9 and TRBJ2-7; D uncertain. Trimming cost V 4 bases and J 2 bases, with 12 bases left between them. The CDR3 loop spans 14 amino acids. Germline V CDR1 and CDR2: SEHNR, FQNEAQ (reference sequence). The CDR3 sequence is CASSSPPRPYEQYV. CDR3 DNA sequence: TGTGCCAGCAGCTCACCCCCGAGGCCCTACGAGCAGTACGTC.

The chain joins TRBV7-6 to TRBJ1-4; tentatively, D is TRBD1 (5 bases). The CDR3 sequence is 12 residues long. The V end lost 7 bases, the J end lost 12 bases, and 15 bases lay between the germline ends. The germline CDR1 and CDR2 sequences are SGHVS and FNYEAQ. The CDR3 DNA reads TGTGCCAGCATCACATCCTGGGGGGAACTGTTTTTT. It specifies CASITSWGELFF.